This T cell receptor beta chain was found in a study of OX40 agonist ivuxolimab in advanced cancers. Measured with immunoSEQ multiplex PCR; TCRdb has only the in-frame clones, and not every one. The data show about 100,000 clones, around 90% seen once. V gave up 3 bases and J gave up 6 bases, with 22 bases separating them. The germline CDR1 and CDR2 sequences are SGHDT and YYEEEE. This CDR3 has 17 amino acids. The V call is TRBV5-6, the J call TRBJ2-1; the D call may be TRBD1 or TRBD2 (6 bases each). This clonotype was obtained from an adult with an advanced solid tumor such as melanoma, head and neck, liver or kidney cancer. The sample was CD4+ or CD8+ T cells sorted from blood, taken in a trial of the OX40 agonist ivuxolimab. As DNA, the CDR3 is TGTGCCAGCAGCTCCAAATTATTAGCCGGAGGGGGCAATGAGCAGTTCTTC. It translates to CASSSKLLAGGGNEQFF.